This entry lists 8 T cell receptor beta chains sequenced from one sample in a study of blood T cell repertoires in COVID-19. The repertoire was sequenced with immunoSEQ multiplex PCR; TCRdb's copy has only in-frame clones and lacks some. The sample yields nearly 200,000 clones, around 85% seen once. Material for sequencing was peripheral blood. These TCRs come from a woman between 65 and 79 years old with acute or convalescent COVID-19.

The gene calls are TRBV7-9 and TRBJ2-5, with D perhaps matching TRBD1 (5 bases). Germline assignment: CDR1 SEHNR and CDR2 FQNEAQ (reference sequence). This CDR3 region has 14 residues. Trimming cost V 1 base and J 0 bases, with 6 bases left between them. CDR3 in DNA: TGTGCCAGCAGCTTAGAGGGGAACCAAGAGACCCAGTACTTC. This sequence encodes CASSLEGNQETQYF.

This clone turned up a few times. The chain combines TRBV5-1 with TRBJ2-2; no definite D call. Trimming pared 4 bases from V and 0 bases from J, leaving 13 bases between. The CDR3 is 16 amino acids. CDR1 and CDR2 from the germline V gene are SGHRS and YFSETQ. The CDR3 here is CASSPLRSANTGELFF. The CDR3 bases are TGCGCCAGCAGCCCCTTGCGGTCGGCGAACACCGGGGAGCTGTTTTTT. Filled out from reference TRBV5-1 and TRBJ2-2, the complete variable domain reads KAGVTQTPRYLIKTRGQQVTLSCSPISGHRSVSWYQQTPGQGLQFLFEYFSETQRNKGNFPGRFSGRQFSNSRSEMNVSTLELGDSALYLCASSPLRSANTGELFFGEGSRLTVL.

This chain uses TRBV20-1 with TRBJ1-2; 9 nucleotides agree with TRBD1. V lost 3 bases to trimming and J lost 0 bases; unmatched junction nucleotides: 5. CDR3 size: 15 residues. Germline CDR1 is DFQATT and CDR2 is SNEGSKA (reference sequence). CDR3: CSASDRGATNYGYTF. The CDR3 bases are TGCAGTGCTAGTGACAGGGGGGCGACTAACTATGGCTACACCTTC.

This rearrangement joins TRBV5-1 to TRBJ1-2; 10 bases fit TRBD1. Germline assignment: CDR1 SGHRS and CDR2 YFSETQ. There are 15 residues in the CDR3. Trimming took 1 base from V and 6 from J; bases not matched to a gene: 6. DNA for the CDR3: TGCGCCAGCAGCTTGCCGGGACAGGGGATGGATGGCTACACCTTC. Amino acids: CASSLPGQGMDGYTF.

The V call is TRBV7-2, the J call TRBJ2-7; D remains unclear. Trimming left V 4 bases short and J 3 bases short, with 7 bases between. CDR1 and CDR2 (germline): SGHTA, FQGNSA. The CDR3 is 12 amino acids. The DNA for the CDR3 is TGTGCCAGCAGCTCTACAGACTACGAGCAGTACTTC. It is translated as CASSSTDYEQYF.

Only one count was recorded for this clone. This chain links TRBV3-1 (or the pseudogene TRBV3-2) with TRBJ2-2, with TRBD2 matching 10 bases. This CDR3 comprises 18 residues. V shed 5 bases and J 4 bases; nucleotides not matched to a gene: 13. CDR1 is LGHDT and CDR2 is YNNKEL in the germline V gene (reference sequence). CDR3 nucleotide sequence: TGTGCCAGCAGCAGAGTTGGTTCTAGCGGGGGACCCACCGGGGAGCTGTTTTTT. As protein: CASSRVGSSGGPTGELFF.

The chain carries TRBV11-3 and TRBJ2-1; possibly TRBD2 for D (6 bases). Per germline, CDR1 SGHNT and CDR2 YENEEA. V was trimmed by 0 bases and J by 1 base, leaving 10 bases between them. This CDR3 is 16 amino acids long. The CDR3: CASSLEGTLSYNEQFF. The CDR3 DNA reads TGTGCCAGCAGCTTAGAAGGGACTCTATCCTACAATGAGCAGTTCTTC.

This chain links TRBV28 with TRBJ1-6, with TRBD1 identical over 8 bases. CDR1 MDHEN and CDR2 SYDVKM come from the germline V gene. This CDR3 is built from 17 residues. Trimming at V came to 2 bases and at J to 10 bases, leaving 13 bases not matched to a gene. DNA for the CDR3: TGTGCCAGCAGTTTAGCCCGGACAGGGAGGGCGAAGTCACCCCTCCACTTT. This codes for CASSLARTGRAKSPLHF.